This note documents a single T cell receptor (beta chain) sequence. The data belong to a study of blood T cell repertoires in COVID-19. Assay: immunoSEQ multiplex PCR; the TCRdb copy retains only in-frame clones and omits some. The profile covers over 250,000 clones, with around nine tenths appearing a single time and roughly 10% taken by the ten largest. Clinical history as reported by participants underpinned cohort assignment. The specimen sequenced was PBMCs or T cells enriched from blood (not recorded which). The TCR comes from a man in his forties who had recovered from COVID-19.

Here the CDR3 reads CASSEAWASYNEQFF. DNA of the CDR3: TGTGCCAGCAGCGAAGCTTGGGCCTCCTACAATGAGCAGTTCTTC. The rearrangement links TRBV9 to TRBJ2-1; D gene uncertain. The CDR3 extends over 15 amino acids. The V end lost 3 bases, the J end lost 0 bases, and 10 bases lay between the germline ends. Germline loops: CDR1 SGDLS, CDR2 YYNGEE.